Here is one TCR beta chain with its context. The germline CDR1 and CDR2 sequences are SGHRS and YFSETQ. The CDR3 contains 15 residues. The germline V and J ends were trimmed by 2 bases and 1 base, with 12 bases remaining between them. The authors reverse transcribed all of the isolated RNA, so sequencing captured expressed TCRB transcripts. Assay: immunoSEQ multiplex PCR; the TCRdb copy retains only in-frame clones and omits some. The sample holds under 950,000 clones, 15% to 20% seen once. The source of the sample is a study of beta chain features in type 1 diabetes. The V gene is TRBV5-1, the J gene TRBJ1-2; D may be TRBD1 (5 bases). The clonotype comes from a woman younger than 30 in good health. Sequencing used naive CD4+ T cells from blood. The CDR3 nucleotides are TGCGCCAGCAGCTTCGGGGGGATCCATAACTATGGCTACACCTTC. Its protein is CASSFGGIHNYGYTF.